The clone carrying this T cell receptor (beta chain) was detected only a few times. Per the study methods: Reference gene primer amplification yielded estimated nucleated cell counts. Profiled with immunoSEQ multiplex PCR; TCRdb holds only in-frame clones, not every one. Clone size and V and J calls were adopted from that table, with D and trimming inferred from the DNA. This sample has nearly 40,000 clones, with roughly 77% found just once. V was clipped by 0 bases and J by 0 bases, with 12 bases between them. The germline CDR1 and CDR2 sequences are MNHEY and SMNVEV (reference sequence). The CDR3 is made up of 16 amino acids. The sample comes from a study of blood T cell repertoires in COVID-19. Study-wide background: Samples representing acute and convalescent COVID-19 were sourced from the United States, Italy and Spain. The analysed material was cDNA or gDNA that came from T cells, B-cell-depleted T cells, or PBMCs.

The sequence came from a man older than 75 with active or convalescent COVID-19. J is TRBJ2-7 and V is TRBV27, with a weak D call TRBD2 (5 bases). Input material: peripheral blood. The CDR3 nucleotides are TGTGCCAGCAGTTTATCGGCCCTAGCCTCCTCCTACGAGCAGTACTTC. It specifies CASSLSALASSYEQYF.